This T cell receptor (beta chain) was identified during a study of T cells in Graves' hyperthyroidism and ophthalmopathy. Absent ophthalmopathy progression within 18 months defined stable Graves' hyperthyroidism. Participants, patients aged 18 to 65, had newly diagnosed hyperthyroidism with a duration under 2 months. Not enrolled were patients with uncontrolled infection, other autoimmune disease, pregnancy or lactation. The PBMCs studied were ones that came from roughly 9.4 ml fresh peripheral blood. CDR1 and CDR2 (germline): DFQATT, SNEGSKA (reference sequence). Trimming cost V 3 bases and J 0 bases; bases outside gene matches: 1. The CDR3 is made up of 14 amino acids. Template material for amplifying TCR beta CDR3 regions consisted of RNA transcripts. In the first-round RT-PCR of the TCR CDR3, the HTBI primer set was used. Using its own MiXCR run on the multiplex PCR reads, TCRdb lists one record per CDR3 protein. Of more than 500,000 distinct CDR3 sequences listed, roughly 15% are singletons.

The sequence was collected from a woman in her twenties or thirties with Graves' hyperthyroidism. Sample: blood. The chain links TRBV20-1 to TRBJ2-1; 8 bases match TRBD1. The CDR3, as DNA: TGCAGTGCTAGTGACAGGGGCTCCTACAATGAGCAGTTCTTC. Its protein is CSASDRGSYNEQFF.